Listed here are 32 T cell receptor beta chains from one sample, sequenced in a study of metastatic and nonmetastatic thyroid tumors. TCRdb recomputed clones from the PCR reads via MiXCR. The repertoire holds 30,000 to 40,000 clones, roughly 19% seen once, with approximately 16% in the top ten. Nobody among the patients had been given any treatment before thyroid surgery. The sequencing input was blood. All receptors come from a female donor with papillary thyroid cancer or a benign thyroid nodule (not recorded which). Some clones in this sample may be carry-over from other donors' samples.

This CDR3 reads CASSLEANSNQPQHF. CDR3 DNA: TGTGCCAGCAGCTTAGAGGCAAATAGCAATCAGCCCCAGCATTTT. The chain recombines TRBV7-8 with TRBJ1-5, with D uncertain. This CDR3 has 15 amino acids. Trimming took 1 base from V and 0 from J, leaving 7 bases between them. Germline CDR1 SGHVS, CDR2 FQNEAQ.

The J gene is TRBJ2-7, the V gene TRBV24-1; D unclear. The ends were cut back, 6 bases at V and 4 bases at J, with 21 bases in the middle. CDR3 size: 16 residues. CDR1 and CDR2 (germline): KGHDR, SFDVKD. This CDR3 reads CATSSGSVPTPYEQYF. The CDR3 nucleotides are TGTGCCACCAGTTCCGGGTCGGTACCGACTCCTTACGAGCAGTACTTC.

To note about this clone: Other DNA sequences in the sample encode the same CDR3. The gene calls are TRBV24-1 and TRBJ2-1; TRBD2 is a possible D gene (5 bases). V shed 4 bases and J shed 3 bases, with 18 bases lying between them. CDR3 length equals 17 residues. CDR1 is KGHDR and CDR2 is SFDVKD in the germline V gene. This CDR3 is CATSDAWAAGNYNEQFF. CDR3 bases: TGTGCCACCAGTGACGCCTGGGCCGCGGGTAACTACAATGAGCAGTTCTTC.

This clone was counted at least ten times. The rearrangement joins TRBV4-1 to TRBJ1-6, with D unresolved. This CDR3 region has 12 residues. Per germline, CDR1 MGHRA and CDR2 YSYEKL. Deletions cut 1 base from V and 13 bases from J, with 8 bases between. The chain's CDR3 is CASSQVLGPLHF. The CDR3 DNA sequence: TGCGCCAGCAGCCAAGTCCTGGGTCCCCTCCACTTT.

A few counts support this clone. The rearrangement joins TRBV6-1 to TRBJ2-3, with D unresolved. Germline CDR1 and CDR2: MNHNS and SASEGT. The CDR3 has 14 amino acids. V lost 8 bases, J lost 4 bases, and 16 bases lay in between. In DNA form, the CDR3 reads TGTGCCAGCCAGGCGGCATTGATGTCAGATACGCAGTATTTT. It encodes CASQAALMSDTQYF.

This chain connects TRBV6-5 to TRBJ2-7; TRBD1 aligns across 7 bases. Germline-derived CDR1 and CDR2 are MNHEY and SVGAGI. V trimming: 4 bases; J trimming: 4 bases; junction bases outside the gene matches: 4. CDR3 length equals 13 residues. The CDR3 DNA follows: TGTGCCAGCAGTTCGGGACAGACTTACGAGCAGTACTTC. This codes for CASSSGQTYEQYF.

This clone occurred many times. The chain joins TRBV12-3 or TRBV12-4 to TRBJ2-6; D is undetermined. Trimming removed 3 bases from V and 2 bases from J, with 17 bases in between. This CDR3 is built from 18 residues. CDR3 in amino acids: CASSFYGRGLAGANVLTF. CDR3 DNA: TGTGCCAGCAGTTTCTATGGGCGAGGTCTGGCTGGGGCCAACGTCCTGACTTTC.

This clone was seen ten or more times. The V gene is TRBV19, the J gene TRBJ1-2, with a possible D match to TRBD1 (6 bases). V was trimmed by 6 bases and J by 0 bases, leaving 11 bases between them. The CDR3 has 14 amino acids. The germline V gene has CDR1 LNHDA and CDR2 SQIVND (reference sequence). The CDR3 DNA is TGTGCCAGTAGCTATACAGGGCCTAACTATGGCTACACCTTC. Translation gives CASSYTGPNYGYTF. Using reference TRBV19 and TRBJ1-2 for the parts outside the CDR3, the full variable domain is DGGITQSPKYLFRKEGQNVTLSCEQNLNHDAMYWYRQDPGQGLRLIYYSQIVNDFQKGDIAEGYSVSREKKESFPLTVTSAQKNPTAFYLCASSYTGPNYGYTFGSGTRLTVV.

This clone was observed many times. The genes are TRBV3-1 and TRBJ2-1; a possible D gene is TRBD2 (7 bases). This CDR3 spans 13 amino acids. Trimming cost V 7 bases and J 7 bases, with 14 bases left between them. CDR1 is LGHDT, CDR2 YNNKEL, per germline (reference sequence). The CDR3 DNA sequence: TGTGCCAGCACCCAGGGGAGGGGAAATGAGCAGTTCTTC. Its protein product is CASTQGRGNEQFF.

In this sample, this clone turned up many times. V is TRBV5-1 and J is TRBJ2-4; D gene unclear. V lost 0 bases and J 1 base, leaving 8 bases between the germline ends. The CDR3 runs 15 residues. Per germline, CDR1 SGHRS and CDR2 YFSETQ. This CDR3 reads CASSLGFGAKNIQYF. CDR3 DNA: TGCGCCAGCAGCTTGGGCTTCGGGGCCAAAAACATTCAGTACTTC.

This clone was seen repeatedly, ten times or more. The chain is built from TRBV5-1 and TRBJ1-2; D perhaps matches TRBD1 (5 bases). Germline V gene sequence: CDR1 SGHRS, CDR2 YFSETQ. This CDR3 has 15 amino acids. The V gene lost 4 bases and the J gene lost 4 bases, with 17 bases spanning the gap. The CDR3 region is CASSVKGSPGYGYTF. The CDR3, as DNA: TGCGCCAGCAGCGTCAAGGGGAGCCCCGGCTATGGCTACACCTTC.

This clone was recorded many times. V usage is TRBV19 and J usage is TRBJ1-1; TRBD1 might be the D (5 bases). Germline CDR1 is LNHDA and CDR2 is SQIVND (reference sequence). V was cut by 9 bases and J by 0 bases, with 14 bases left in between. This CDR3 is built from 14 residues. The chain's CDR3 is CASRELRVNTEAFF. In DNA form, the CDR3 reads TGTGCCAGCAGGGAACTTAGGGTGAACACTGAAGCTTTCTTT.

In this sample, this clone turned up many times. This chain connects TRBV2 to TRBJ2-1; TRBD2 matches at 8 bases. There are 12 residues in the CDR3. Trimming removed 8 bases from V and 11 bases from J; junction bases left unmatched: 8. Germline CDR1 SNHLY, CDR2 FYNNEI. DNA for the CDR3: TGTGCCAGCGGGACTAGTCGTAAGAAGCAGTTCTTC. Protein product: CASGTSRKKQFF.

This clone was counted at least ten times. The V gene is TRBV5-4, the J gene TRBJ1-1, with 9 positions matching TRBD1. CDR1 is SGHNT and CDR2 is YYREEE in the germline V gene (reference sequence). The CDR3 loop spans 17 amino acids. Germline trimming cut 1 base from V and 0 bases from J; bases unmatched to any gene: 7. The CDR3 DNA reads as TGTGCCAGCAGCTTGTGGACCGGGACAGGGATGAACACTGAAGCTTTCTTT. Translating it yields CASSLWTGTGMNTEAFF. Using reference TRBV5-4 and TRBJ1-1 for the parts outside the CDR3, the full variable domain is ETGVTQSPTHLIKTRGQQVTLRCSSQSGHNTVSWYQQALGQGPQFIFQYYREEENGRGNFPPRFSGLQFPNYSSELNVNALELDDSALYLCASSLWTGTGMNTEAFFGQGTRLTVV.

This clone occurred many times. The gene calls are TRBV28 and TRBJ2-2; 8 bases map to TRBD1. Germline V lookup: CDR1 MDHEN, CDR2 SYDVKM. There are 16 residues in the CDR3. Trimming at V came to 3 bases and at J to 3 bases, leaving 6 bases not matched to a gene. The CDR3 nucleotides are TGTGCCAGCAGTTTTCAGGGGGCAAAGTACACCGGGGAGCTGTTTTTT. It translates to CASSFQGAKYTGELFF.

This clone was detected many times. This chain connects TRBV15 to TRBJ2-1, with no clear D. The length of the CDR3 is 12 residues. V lost 2 bases, J lost 4 bases, and 3 bases lay in between. The germline V gene encodes CDR1 LNHNV and CDR2 YYDKDF (reference sequence). CDR3 in DNA: TGTGCCACCAGCAGATCGTACAATGAGCAGTTCTTC. This gives the protein CATSRSYNEQFF.

In its sample, this clone was seen many times. The chain couples TRBV6-5 to TRBJ2-3; no clear D. V lost 4 bases and J 1 base, leaving 9 bases between the germline ends. The CDR3 runs 14 residues. CDR1 is MNHEY and CDR2 is SVGAGI in the germline V gene. The CDR3 DNA reads TGTGCCAGCAGTTCCCTGGCGGGCACAGATACGCAGTATTTT. Residues: CASSSLAGTDTQYF.

At least ten counts were recorded for this clone. The chain joins TRBV9 to TRBJ2-5; either TRBD1 or TRBD2 may fit D (5 bases each). The germline gives CDR1 SGDLS, CDR2 YYNGEE. The CDR3 runs to 14 residues. V was clipped by 4 bases and J by 9 bases, with 19 bases between them. The CDR3 loop is CASSPGTTISPQYF. For the CDR3, the DNA is TGTGCCAGCAGCCCCGGGACCACGATCTCCCCCCAGTACTTC. Full variable domain (rest looked up from reference TRBV9 and TRBJ2-5): DSGVTQTPKHLITATGQRVTLRCSPRSGDLSVYWYQQSLDQGLQFLIQYYNGEERAKGNILERFSAQQFPDLHSELNLSSLELGDSALYFCASSPGTTISPQYFGPGTRLLVL.

This clone appeared many times. The chain uses TRBV20-1 and TRBJ2-3; 13 positions match TRBD2. The length of the CDR3 is 18 residues. Trimming removed 1 base from V and 2 bases from J; junction bases left unmatched: 9. Germline assignment: CDR1 DFQATT and CDR2 SNEGSKA (reference sequence). The CDR3 DNA reads TGCAGTGCTAGAGGGACTAGCGGGAGTGTTGGGGTCACAGATACGCAGTATTTT. Translation: CSARGTSGSVGVTDTQYF.

This rearrangement joins TRBV6-2 or TRBV6-3 to TRBJ1-2; unclear D gene. This CDR3 has 13 residues. Germline lookup yields CDR1 MNHEY and CDR2 SVGEGT. V was shortened by 2 bases and J by 7 bases, with 11 bases between the two germline ends. CDR3 amino acids: CASSYLMGIGYTF. The CDR3 nucleotides read TGTGCCAGCAGTTACCTCATGGGTATTGGCTACACCTTC.

In its sample, this clone ranks as medium-sized (0.01 to 0.1%). The J gene is TRBJ2-5, the V gene TRBV19, with a possible D match to TRBD1 (5 bases). Per germline, CDR1 LNHDA and CDR2 SQIVND (reference sequence). The CDR3 loop spans 13 amino acids. The V end was cut by 6 bases, the J end by 3 bases, with 11 bases between. CDR3 loop: CASRGRVEETQYF. The CDR3 DNA is TGTGCCAGTAGGGGCAGGGTGGAAGAGACCCAGTACTTC.

In its sample, this clone was seen a few times. The chain recombines TRBV19 with TRBJ1-1; D is unresolved. V was clipped by 7 bases and J by 7 bases, with 22 bases between them. The CDR3 is 15 amino acids. Per the germline V gene, CDR1 is LNHDA and CDR2 is SQIVND (reference sequence). The CDR3 protein is CASTRYTRGIDEAFF. CDR3 DNA sequence: TGTGCCAGTACCCGATACACGAGAGGTATTGATGAAGCTTTCTTT.

This clone was recorded many times. This chain uses TRBV27 with TRBJ2-2; 13 nucleotides agree with TRBD2. After removal of 5 bases from V and 6 bases from J, the junction contained 9 bases not matched to a gene. Germline V lookup: CDR1 MNHEY, CDR2 SMNVEV (reference sequence). This CDR3 comprises 17 residues. The DNA of the CDR3 is TGTGCCAGCAGTCCCTGGACTAGCGGGAGTATCGCCGGGGAGCTGTTTTTT. Protein sequence: CASSPWTSGSIAGELFF.

Comment on this clone: Other DNA sequences in this sample translate to the same CDR3. The chain employs TRBV5-1 and TRBJ2-1, with 7 bases lining up with TRBD2. V gave up 9 bases and J gave up 4 bases; unmatched junction bases: 13. CDR3 length: 15 amino acids. Germline V CDR1 and CDR2: SGHRS, YFSETQ. Here the CDR3 DNA reads TGCGCCATCCATATCGGATCTAGCGGTTACAATGAGCAGTTCTTC. This sequence encodes CAIHIGSSGYNEQFF.

This clone was counted at least ten times. V gene TRBV6-6 combines with J gene TRBJ2-1; D call uncertain. V shed 10 bases and J shed 3 bases, with 16 bases lying between them. The V gene's germline CDR1 is MNHNY and CDR2 SVGAGI (reference sequence). The CDR3 runs 14 residues. DNA for the CDR3: TGTGCCACCCAGTTACGAGCAAACTACAATGAGCAGTTCTTC. Its translation: CATQLRANYNEQFF.

This clone is medium-sized (0.01 to 0.1%) in the sample. This chain uses TRBV28 with TRBJ1-2; D gene uncertain. The V end lost 4 bases, the J end lost 7 bases, and 22 bases lay between the germline ends. The germline gives CDR1 MDHEN, CDR2 SYDVKM. The CDR3 has 16 residues. CDR3 residues: CASSSLRARRRAGYTF. CDR3 sequence (DNA): TGTGCCAGCAGTTCACTGAGGGCCCGTCGTCGTGCTGGCTACACCTTC.

This chain uses TRBV5-1 with TRBJ1-1, with 7 positions matching TRBD1. The CDR3 has 17 amino acids. Germline V CDR1 and CDR2: SGHRS, YFSETQ. The V and J ends lost 0 bases and 6 bases, in that order; junction bases with no gene match: 14. The CDR3 sequence: CASSLEGGDSGASEAFF. CDR3 DNA: TGCGCCAGCAGCTTGGAAGGGGGCGACAGTGGTGCTTCTGAAGCTTTCTTT.

This clone was counted ten times or more. V is TRBV3-1 and J is TRBJ1-2, with D possibly TRBD1 on 5 matching bases. Germline CDR1 reads LGHDT; CDR2 reads YNNKEL (reference sequence). Deletions cut 0 bases from V and 4 bases from J, with 9 bases between. The CDR3 is 14 residues long. CDR3 bases: TGTGCCAGCAGCCAAGATTCAGGGACCTATGGCTACACCTTC. It is translated as CASSQDSGTYGYTF.

This clone occurred once. V and J are TRBV11-3 and TRBJ1-1, with a possible D match to TRBD1 (5 bases). The CDR3 is 15 residues long. Trimming left V 5 bases short and J 3 bases short, with 16 bases between. Germline V gene sequence: CDR1 SGHNT, CDR2 YENEEA. CDR3 residues: CASSPGKGQDTEAFF. CDR3 DNA sequence: TGTGCCAGCAGCCCCGGGAAGGGGCAAGACACTGAAGCTTTCTTT. Combining the CDR3 with reference TRBV11-3 and TRBJ1-1 gives the whole variable domain EAGVVQSPRYKIIEKKQPVAFWCNPISGHNTLYWYLQNLGQGPELLIRYENEEAVDDSQLPKDRFSAERLKGVDSTLKIQPAELGDSAVYLCASSPGKGQDTEAFFGQGTRLTVV.

In its sample, this clone was seen many times. V and J are TRBV2 and TRBJ1-1; D gene ambiguous. Germline-derived CDR1 and CDR2 are SNHLY and FYNNEI. V was clipped by 2 bases and J by 0 bases, with 7 bases between them. CDR3 size: 14 residues. CDR3 nucleotide sequence: TGTGCCAGCAGTGAAAGACACGTGAACACTGAAGCTTTCTTT. It translates to CASSERHVNTEAFF.

This clone is labeled as medium-sized. The rearrangement joins TRBV6-2 or TRBV6-3 to TRBJ1-1; perhaps TRBD1 as D (5 bases). Germline V CDR1 and CDR2: MNHEY, SVGEGT. The CDR3 has 13 amino acids. With 5 bases removed from V and 1 base from J, the gap between germline ends came to 8 bases. CDR3 amino acids: CASSPGRNTEAFF. CDR3 DNA: TGTGCCAGCAGTCCGGGGCGGAACACTGAAGCTTTCTTT.

This clone showed up many times. The V call is TRBV2, the J call TRBJ2-7; 12 bases are shared with TRBD2. The J segment lost 0 bases and the V segment lost 6 bases, leaving 9 bases of the junction unmatched. The germline gives CDR1 SNHLY, CDR2 FYNNEI. There are 17 residues in the CDR3. Here the CDR3 DNA reads TGTGCCAGCAGCGACTCAGGACTAGCGGGGAGCTCCTACGAGCAGTACTTC. Translation gives CASSDSGLAGSSYEQYF.